The sample holds many counts of the clone carrying this T cell receptor (beta chain). The sample originates from a study of HIV-infected children after antiretroviral therapy interruption. Overall study: Four children interrupted treatment; four stayed on continuous treatment. In continuous treatment, analyzed samples were from weeks 0, 48 and 150.

RNA-based 3' RACE libraries used unique molecular identifiers. From the 3' RACE reads, TCRdb called clonotypes with MiXCR, one entry per CDR3 protein. The sample yields roughly 15,000 distinct CDR3 sequences, less than 4% seen once. Per the germline V gene, CDR1 is MNHEY and CDR2 is SMNVEV (reference sequence). Trimming removed 2 bases at V and 7 bases at J, with 15 bases between. The CDR3 has 15 amino acids. Treatment here: PENTA 11 planned treatment interruption arm or continuous ART arm. The specimen comprised CD45RA+ CD4+ T cells from PBMCs, sampled from a donor given antiretroviral therapy, either interrupted or continuous. The subset is: naive CD4+ CD45RA+ CD45RO- T cells. The gene calls are TRBV27 and TRBJ2-1; a weak D match, TRBD1 (6 bases). This receptor was obtained from a child aged 2-17 years with HIV. The CDR3 nucleotides are TGTGCCAGCAGTTTACTGGGGGCGCAGGGGAATGAGCAGTTCTTC. Its protein product is CASSLLGAQGNEQFF.